This T cell receptor beta chain was sequenced in a study of beta chain features in type 1 diabetes. Study outcomes and limitations: The study found moderately but significantly shorter TCRB CDR3s in all four CD4+ subsets of Type 1 diabetes patients.

Expressed TCRB transcripts were sequenced, since all the RNA that had been isolated was reverse transcribed. Assay: immunoSEQ multiplex PCR; the TCRdb copy retains only in-frame clones and omits some. The top ten clones hold just under 0.04% of a sample with some 660,000 clones, over 11% of them seen once. On this clone itself: Its specificity is not known.

Trimming cost V 7 bases and J 4 bases, with 5 bases left between them. The V gene's germline CDR1 is SGDLS and CDR2 YYNGEE. The CDR3 totals 10 residues. The V call is TRBV9, the J call TRBJ2-5; no firm D call. Sequenced material: naive CD4+ T cells from blood. The TCR sequence derives from a man between 18 and 35 years old with type 1 diabetes. The CDR3 spells CASGTETQYF. Written as DNA, the CDR3 is TGTGCCAGCGGCACAGAGACCCAGTACTTC.